The sequence of this T cell receptor beta chain was determined in a study of control samples from healthy donors and cancer patients. The CDR3 spans 14 residues. Losses at the gene ends were 2 bases for V and 4 bases for J; bases not matched to a gene: 2. CDR1 LNHDA and CDR2 SQIVND come from the germline V gene (reference sequence). Repertoires were generated with immunoSEQ multiplex PCR, while TCRdb's copy carries only in-frame clones and drops some. The sample lists about 150,000 clones; over 85% were seen once. Sequencing was carried out using blood. The source of this sequence is a man aged 40-55 years in good health. The rearrangement links TRBV19 to TRBJ2-3; 8 bases are a match to TRBD1. The CDR3 nucleotides read TGTGCCAGTAGTATACGACAGGGGTCAGATACGCAGTATTTT. Protein sequence: CASSIRQGSDTQYF.